The next 16 T cell receptor beta chains were all read from a single sample in a study of cytomegalovirus exposure and HLA in healthy donors. Only in-frame clones appear in the TCRdb table, and some are missing; sequencing was by immunoSEQ multiplex PCR. Of approximately 140,000 clones listed, around 84% are singletons. What was sequenced was PBMCs. The receptor source for this set is a man younger than 35 in good health and CMV-seropositive.

V and J are TRBV29-1 and TRBJ2-3; 9 bases agree with TRBD2. The CDR3 is made up of 14 amino acids. V shed 5 bases, J shed 4 bases, and the junction held 7 bases outside the gene matches. Germline loops: CDR1 SQVTM, CDR2 ANQGSEA. This chain's CDR3 is CSVHEREVPDTQYF. The CDR3 DNA follows: TGCAGCGTTCATGAGCGGGAGGTCCCAGATACGCAGTATTTT.

V usage is TRBV29-1 and J usage is TRBJ2-3; 9 bases are a match to TRBD2. Per the germline V gene, CDR1 is SQVTM and CDR2 is ANQGSEA. The length of the CDR3 is 14 residues. Unmatched junction bases numbered 9, after V lost 6 bases and J lost 5 bases. The CDR3 here is CSVNHKREVDTQYF. The CDR3 DNA follows: TGCAGCGTGAACCACAAGCGGGAGGTAGATACGCAGTATTTT.

V and J are TRBV29-1 and TRBJ1-3; TRBD1 might be the D (5 bases). V was trimmed by 4 bases and J by 5 bases, leaving 12 bases between them. Germline V gene data show CDR1 as SQVTM and CDR2 as ANQGSEA. The CDR3 consists of 13 residues. This CDR3 reads CSVGHLDRNTIYF. CDR3 DNA sequence: TGCAGCGTTGGACATCTGGACAGAAACACCATATATTTT.

The chain joins TRBV19 to TRBJ1-2; no reliable D call. Germline V CDR1 and CDR2: LNHDA, SQIVND (reference sequence). The CDR3 extends over 16 amino acids. The germline V and J ends were trimmed by 3 bases and 5 bases, with 19 bases remaining between them. The CDR3: CASSISLPTSGYGYTF. The CDR3 bases are TGTGCCAGTAGTATCTCCTTACCAACCTCCGGGTATGGCTACACCTTC. Using reference TRBV19 and TRBJ1-2 for the parts outside the CDR3, the full variable domain is DGGITQSPKYLFRKEGQNVTLSCEQNLNHDAMYWYRQDPGQGLRLIYYSQIVNDFQKGDIAEGYSVSREKKESFPLTVTSAQKNPTAFYLCASSISLPTSGYGYTFGSGTRLTVV.

The chain employs TRBV9 and TRBJ1-1; 8 bases line up with TRBD1. V shed 2 bases and J 1 base; nucleotides not matched to a gene: 4. The CDR3 is made up of 15 amino acids. CDR1 is SGDLS and CDR2 is YYNGEE in the germline V gene. The CDR3, as DNA: TGTGCCAGCAGCGTGACCGGGACAGGGAACACTGAAGCTTTCTTT. This codes for CASSVTGTGNTEAFF.

The chain uses TRBV6-4 and TRBJ2-3; no firm D call. Germline lookup yields CDR1 MRHNA and CDR2 SNTAGT. Trimming left V 6 bases short and J 8 bases short, with 18 bases between. This CDR3 is built from 14 residues. The CDR3 coding sequence is TGTGCCAGCAGAGCGCCTAAGACGGAAAGTACGCAGTATTTT. This codes for CASRAPKTESTQYF.

The gene calls are TRBV29-1 and TRBJ2-3; the match to TRBD2 covers 14 bases. The CDR3 length is 18 residues. Looked up from germline, CDR1 is SQVTM and CDR2 is ANQGSEA. V shed 7 bases, J shed 4 bases, and the junction held 16 bases outside the gene matches. The chain's CDR3 is CSAGRLAGGHLSPDTQYF. The CDR3 DNA is TGCAGCGCCGGCCGACTAGCGGGAGGGCACCTATCCCCAGATACGCAGTATTTT.

This clone was detected once. J is TRBJ1-3 and V is TRBV28; the D is unclear. From germline, CDR1 is MDHEN and CDR2 SYDVKM. Trimming removed 2 bases at V and 4 bases at J, with 9 bases between. The CDR3 runs 14 residues. Here the CDR3 reads CASSLDTAGNTIYF. As DNA, the CDR3 is TGTGCCAGCAGTTTAGACACGGCAGGAAACACCATATATTTT.

V is TRBV18 and J is TRBJ1-5; 10 nucleotides agree with TRBD1. V shed 8 bases, J shed 6 bases, and the junction held 7 bases outside the gene matches. The CDR3 sequence is 14 residues long. Germline V gene data show CDR1 as KGHSH and CDR2 as LQKENI. The CDR3 protein is CASHGQGEGQPQHF. The CDR3, as DNA: TGTGCCAGCCACGGACAGGGGGAGGGTCAGCCCCAGCATTTT.

V is TRBV29-1 and J is TRBJ2-6; D perhaps matches TRBD1 (6 bases). The CDR3 loop spans 14 amino acids. V gave up 5 bases and J gave up 0 bases, with 8 bases separating them. From germline, CDR1 is SQVTM and CDR2 ANQGSEA. The CDR3: CSVQGTSGANVLTF. The DNA of the CDR3 is TGCAGCGTTCAGGGGACCTCTGGGGCCAACGTCCTGACTTTC.

The CDR3 loop reads CASSTDGTGYRNTIYF. The CDR3 DNA follows: TGTGCCAGCAGCACCGACGGGACAGGGTATAGAAACACCATATATTTT. The rearrangement joins TRBV11-2 to TRBJ1-3, with 9 bases that match TRBD1. The junction had 10 bases not matched to a gene; V was cut back by 5 bases and J by 5 bases. The V gene's germline CDR1 is SGHAT and CDR2 FQNNGV. The CDR3 sequence is 16 residues long.

This clone has only one observation. CDR3 residues: CASSLAGRSYGYTF. CDR3 nucleotide sequence: TGCGCCAGCAGCCTCGCGGGACGGTCTTATGGCTACACCTTC. The J gene is TRBJ1-2, the V gene TRBV5-1; D possibly corresponds to TRBD1 (5 bases). Trimming pared 4 bases from V and 5 bases from J, leaving 15 bases between. This CDR3 has 14 amino acids. CDR1 and CDR2 from the germline V gene are SGHRS and YFSETQ.

In DNA form, the CDR3 reads TGTGCCAGCGGTCTGACAGGGGGCCATAATTCACCCCTCCACTTT. This sequence encodes CASGLTGGHNSPLHF. The chain links TRBV6-1 to TRBJ1-6, with 10 bases aligning to TRBD1. The CDR3 loop spans 15 amino acids. Germline loops: CDR1 MNHNS, CDR2 SASEGT. Trimming removed 8 bases from V and 5 bases from J; junction bases left unmatched: 6.

The chain joins TRBV7-6 to TRBJ1-1; the match to TRBD1 covers 8 bases. V shed 4 bases and J 3 bases; nucleotides not matched to a gene: 10. Germline V gene lookup returns CDR1 SGHVS and CDR2 FNYEAQ. This CDR3 has 16 amino acids. The CDR3 nucleotides read TGTGCCAGCAGCTCACAGGGGGGCGTCCCACACACTGAAGCTTTCTTT. The encoded protein is CASSSQGGVPHTEAFF.

The chain combines TRBV7-9 with TRBJ1-2, with 8 bases identical to TRBD1. Unmatched junction bases numbered 5, after V lost 5 bases and J lost 6 bases. This CDR3 spans 13 amino acids. Germline values: CDR1 SEHNR, CDR2 FQNEAQ (reference sequence). CDR3 DNA: TGTGCCAGCAGCATGGACAGGGTTCATGGCTACACCTTC. This codes for CASSMDRVHGYTF.

The chain joins TRBV5-1 to TRBJ2-1, with 10 bases fitting TRBD2. V was pared by 5 bases and J by 1 base, with 6 bases of the junction left unmatched. Germline values: CDR1 SGHRS, CDR2 YFSETQ. The CDR3 has 16 residues. The CDR3: CASSYPGLASYNEQFF. The DNA for the CDR3 is TGCGCCAGCAGTTACCCGGGACTAGCGTCCTACAATGAGCAGTTCTTC.